This T cell receptor beta chain was captured in a study of blood T cell repertoires in COVID-19 (dated by TCRdb to about 2020). The study in broad terms: Collaborator samples came from the United States, Italy and Spain and covered acute and convalescent phases of COVID-19. The repertoires were made available in a free public database intended to serve as a resource for research on the immune response to SARS-CoV-2. Samples were obtained from the ongoing ImmuneRACE study (first 160 participants) and from over a thousand subjects provided by 6 global collaborators. The prospective study material was composed of cDNA or gDNA derived from T cells, B-cell-depleted T cells, or PBMCs. The sample metadata nearly always contained a de-identified subject ID, COVID-19 status, age in years and sex. Where available, HLA class I and class II types were obtained from metadata supplied by the sample provider rather than from assay-based typing. The dataset comprised deeply sampled blood TCRbeta repertoires from subjects exposed to, actively infected with, or recovered from COVID-19.

At the junction V is shortened by 2 bases and J by 6 bases; bases outside the gene matches: 4. The CDR3 covers 12 residues, taking in both the cysteine and the phenylalanine. The kept DNA is CDR3 alone, 36 bases in frame from the first base. The germline V gene (reference sequence) provides CDR1 GTSNPN and CDR2 SVGIG. The immunoSEQ Assay, a bias-controlled multiplex PCR, was used to amplify TCRbeta CDR3 regions from genomic DNA. Per the original workflow: Nucleated cell counts per sample were estimated from amplification of reference gene primers within the assay. To quantify the absolute abundance of each unique TCRbeta CDR3 rearrangement, sequence reads were collapsed and filtered. For each sample, productive Simpson clonality was calculated as the square root of Simpson's diversity index over productive rearrangements. This immuneACCESS table, as held by TCRdb, lists in-frame sequences with V and J called but not all clones. Of the missing ones, under half trace to an unresolved V gene in checked studies; the others have no known cause. V, J and clone size reflect that table, while D and trimming were determined from the DNA. This sample comprises about 110,000 clones, nearly 90% of them detected only once. Of the sample, roughly 4.9% is held by the ten largest clones.

Note on this clone: The specificity of this receptor is unknown. Per-nucleotide qualities are absent, and no much larger clonotype sits a single base away.

Overall results and qualifications from the work: How much clinical and demographic metadata was included differed by source and by participant, and the metadata was provided uncurated.

Collaborating institutions collected whole blood in K2EDTA tubes following their own protocols. For TCRbeta analysis, collaborators shipped samples in one of three forms: frozen whole blood, isolated PBMCs, or DNA extracted from either of those sample types. Sequenced: peripheral blood. The chain is encoded by TRBV30 joined to TRBJ2-7, with TRBD1 matching 7 junction bases. The origin of this receptor is a human donor in a cohort sampled during active COVID-19. The sequenced DNA: TGTGCCTGGAGTCCGACAGGGAGCGAGCAGTACTTC. Its translation reads: CAWSPTGSEQYF.